These T cell receptor beta chains were read from a single sample in a study of T cell repertoires in cytomegalovirus infection. These receptors have no identified antigens. TCRdb re-called the reads with MiXCR, one entry per CDR3 protein. The table includes about 480,000 distinct CDR3 sequences, 33% detected once. The sequencing used cultured PBMCs, collected from culture after CMV antigen stimulation. These receptor sequences come from a human donor in good health (CMV status not recorded). Some clones in this sample may be carry-over from other donors' samples. The CDR3 runs from the conserved cysteine through the conserved F or W. A D gene is named only where the DNA matches it firmly. Size is stated for part of the rows, as once, few or many counts, or as a class when the clone is expanded.

size	J	D	V	CDR3	DNA
NA	TRBJ2-1	NA	TRBV7-8	CASSLEAGSIQEQFF	TGTGCCAGCAGCTTAGAGGCGGGATCCATCCAGGAGCAGTTCTTC
NA	TRBJ1-1	NA	TRBV11-2	CASQGTEAFF	TGTGCCAGCCAGGGGACTGAAGCTTTCTTT
NA	TRBJ2-3	TRBD2	TRBV29-1	CSVGARGDMDTQYF	TGCAGCGTTGGGGCCCGGGGGGATATGGATACGCAGTATTTT
NA	TRBJ2-3	TRBD2	TRBV28	CASSPPGTTRTDTQYF	TGTGCCAGCAGCCCCCCCGGGACTACCCGCACAGATACGCAGTATTTT
many	TRBJ1-1	NA	TRBV7-2	CASSLVSGNTEAFF	TGTGCCAGCAGCTTAGTATCAGGGAACACTGAAGCTTTCTTT
few	TRBJ1-4	NA	TRBV15	CATSRASATNEKLFF	TGTGCCACCAGCAGAGCTTCCGCAACTAATGAAAAACTGTTTTTT
NA	TRBJ1-5	NA	TRBV20-1	CSARDVGNQPQHF	TGCAGTGCTAGAGATGTGGGGAATCAGCCCCAGCATTTT
NA	TRBJ1-2	TRBD1	TRBV7-3	CASSPGQGAPYGYTF	TGTGCCAGCAGCCCGGGACAGGGGGCCCCCTATGGCTACACCTTC
NA	TRBJ1-1	NA	TRBV6-5	CASSYSFRSEAFF	TGTGCCAGCAGTTACAGCTTTCGGTCTGAAGCTTTCTTT
NA	TRBJ1-6	NA	TRBV20-1	CSAWGDANSPLHF	TGCAGTGCTTGGGGGGACGCCAATTCACCCCTCCACTTT
NA	TRBJ2-1	TRBD2	TRBV27	CASSKTSGTYNEQFF	TGTGCCAGCAGTAAGACTAGCGGGACTTACAATGAGCAGTTCTTC
NA	TRBJ2-1	NA	TRBV24-1	CATSDWRTAYNEQFF	TGTGCCACCAGTGATTGGCGGACAGCCTACAATGAGCAGTTCTTC
few	TRBJ2-2	TRBD2	TRBV6-2/TRBV6-3	CASSYAGLPTGELFF	TGTGCCAGCAGTTACGCGGGACTACCCACCGGGGAGCTGTTTTTT
NA	TRBJ2-5	NA	TRBV12-3/TRBV12-4	CASSGQGAWETQYF	TGTGCCAGCAGCGGACAAGGGGCTTGGGAGACCCAGTACTTC
NA	TRBJ2-5	TRBD1	TRBV24-1	CATSDSGTGQETQYF	TGTGCCACCAGTGATTCCGGGACAGGGCAGGAGACCCAGTACTTC
many	TRBJ2-7	NA	TRBV28	CASSGSPGLTFGEQYF	TGTGCCAGCAGCGGGTCCCCGGGACTCACCTTCGGGGAGCAGTACTTC
many	TRBJ2-1	TRBD2	TRBV7-2	CASSLAFGGRRGNEQFF	TGTGCCAGCAGCTTAGCCTTCGGCGGGAGAAGAGGAAATGAGCAGTTCTTC
many	TRBJ2-1	NA	TRBV4-1	CASSRLIQGVTKGNEQFF	TGCGCCAGCAGCCGACTCATACAGGGTGTGACTAAGGGGAATGAGCAGTTCTTC
few	TRBJ2-2	TRBD1	TRBV28	CASNEVRTGANTGELFF	TGTGCCAGCAATGAGGTCCGGACAGGGGCGAACACCGGGGAGCTGTTTTTT
NA	TRBJ2-1	TRBD2	TRBV12-3/TRBV12-4	CASSLGLTSEGYNEQFF	TGTGCCAGCAGTTTGGGGTTGACTAGCGAGGGGTACAATGAGCAGTTCTTC